Here is one TCR beta chain with its context. The sample is drawn from a study of T-cell memory formation after mild COVID-19. The V gene's germline CDR1 is MNHNY and CDR2 SVGAGI (reference sequence). The CDR3 spans 13 residues. The V gene lost 6 bases and the J gene lost 5 bases, with 13 bases spanning the gap. TCRdb ran MiXCR on the 5' RACE reads and lists one entry per CDR3 protein. The table lists 350,000 to 500,000 distinct CDR3 sequences, 20% to 25% of them singletons. The sample comprised PBMCs or a T cell subset sorted from them (not recorded which). The source is an adult woman who had mild COVID-19 (a few samples of this study predate the infection). Cell type and time point are not known. This chain links TRBV6-6 with TRBJ1-1, with D tentatively TRBD1 (6 bases). In nucleotides, the CDR3 is TGTGCCAGCAGCATGACAGGTAGAACTGAAGCTTTCTTT. It yields the protein CASSMTGRTEAFF.